This T cell receptor beta chain was retrieved from a study of response to subunit inactivated influenza vaccine. CDR1 is LNHDA, CDR2 SQIVND, per germline (reference sequence). V lost 3 bases and J lost 5; bases outside the gene matches: 5. CDR3 size: 15 residues. TCRdb re-derived calls from the RT-PCR reads in MiXCR, one entry per CDR3 protein. The data hold 600,000 to 700,000 distinct CDR3 sequences, with 14% observed a single time. The sequence was obtained from a man aged 50-59 years who received an inactivated influenza vaccine. V gene TRBV19 combines with J gene TRBJ2-3; 10 nucleotides align to TRBD1. The source was PBMCs from blood, collected approximately 15 days before vaccination. The CDR3 region has the DNA TGTGCCAGTAGTATGCGGGACAGGGGAGGAGATACGCAGTATTTT. This gives the protein CASSMRDRGGDTQYF.